This T cell receptor (beta chain) is drawn from a study of T cell responses to AZD1222 COVID-19 vaccine. Study-wide findings and caveats: Among those given AZD1222, only 6 or 7 were seropositive at baseline. Vaccine-related CD4 TCRs covered spike, predominating at 160-218 and 743-854. Clonal diversity was possibly underestimated, and white British individuals and females predominated among donors.

Pooling covered second doses at about 4 or about 12 weeks. Here immunoSEQ multiplex PCR was the method, and the copy in TCRdb shows in-frame clones only, minus some. The sample shows approximately 150,000 clones, 85% to 95% of them seen only once. V lost 0 bases and J lost 12, with 9 bases in between. This CDR3 spans 11 amino acids. Germline CDR1 and CDR2: GTSNPN and SVGIG (reference sequence). As regards this clone: Its specificity is not known.

V gene TRBV30 combines with J gene TRBJ2-1; no clear D gene. The source is an adult who received the AZD1222 COVID-19 vaccine. Sequencing used peripheral blood, obtained 28 days after the second AZD1222 dose. CDR3 DNA sequence: TGTGCCTGGAGTGTACAAACAAGGCAGTTCTTC. Translating it yields CAWSVQTRQFF.